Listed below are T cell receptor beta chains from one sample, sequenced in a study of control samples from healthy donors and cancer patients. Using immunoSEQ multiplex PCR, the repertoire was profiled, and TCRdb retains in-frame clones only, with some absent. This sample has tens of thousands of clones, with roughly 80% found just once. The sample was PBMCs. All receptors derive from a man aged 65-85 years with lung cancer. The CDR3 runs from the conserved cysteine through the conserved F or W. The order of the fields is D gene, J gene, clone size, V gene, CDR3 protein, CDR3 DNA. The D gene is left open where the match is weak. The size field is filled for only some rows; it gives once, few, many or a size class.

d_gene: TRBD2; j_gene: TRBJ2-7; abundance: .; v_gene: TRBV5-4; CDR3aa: CASSLVRGGPSYEQYF; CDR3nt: TGTGCCAGCAGCTTGGTACGGGGGGGACCTTCCTACGAGCAGTACTTC
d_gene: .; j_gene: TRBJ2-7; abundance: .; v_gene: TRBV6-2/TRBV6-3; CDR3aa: CASSLSPGLGSYEQYF; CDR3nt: TGTGCCAGCAGTCTCTCTCCGGGACTGGGTTCCTACGAGCAGTACTTC
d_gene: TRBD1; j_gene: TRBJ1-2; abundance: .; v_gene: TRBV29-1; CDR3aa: CSGGQGDGYGYTF; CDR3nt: TGCAGCGGTGGACAGGGGGACGGCTATGGCTACACCTTC
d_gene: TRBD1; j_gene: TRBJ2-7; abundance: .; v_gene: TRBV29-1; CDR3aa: CSVSDRDEQYF; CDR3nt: TGCAGCGTTTCGGACAGGGACGAGCAGTACTTC
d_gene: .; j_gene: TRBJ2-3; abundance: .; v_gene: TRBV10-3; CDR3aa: CAISEKETSTDTQYF; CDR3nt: TGTGCCATCAGTGAGAAAGAAACTAGCACAGATACGCAGTATTTT
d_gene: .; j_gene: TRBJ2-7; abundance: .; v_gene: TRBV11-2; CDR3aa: CASSLPGVYEQYF; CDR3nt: TGTGCCAGCAGCTTACCGGGGGTCTACGAGCAGTACTTC
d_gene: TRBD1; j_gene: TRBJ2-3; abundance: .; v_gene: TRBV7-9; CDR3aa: CASSLSPGQASTDTQYF; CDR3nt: TGTGCCAGCAGCTTGTCCCCGGGACAGGCTAGCACAGATACGCAGTATTTT
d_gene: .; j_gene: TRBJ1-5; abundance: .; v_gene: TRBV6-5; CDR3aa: CASSYGQGLQPQHF; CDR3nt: TGTGCCAGCAGTTACGGCCAGGGCCTTCAGCCCCAGCATTTT
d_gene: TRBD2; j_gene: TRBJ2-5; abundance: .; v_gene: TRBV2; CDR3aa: CASSLLAGAEETQYF; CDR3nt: TGTGCCAGCAGCTTACTAGCGGGGGCGGAAGAGACCCAGTACTTC
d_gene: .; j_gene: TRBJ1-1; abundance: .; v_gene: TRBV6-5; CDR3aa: CASRGGHGADTEAFF; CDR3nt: TGTGCCAGCAGGGGGGGACACGGGGCAGACACTGAAGCTTTCTTT
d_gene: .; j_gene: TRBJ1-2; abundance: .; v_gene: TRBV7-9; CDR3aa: CASSQQGLGYTF; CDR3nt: TGTGCCAGCAGTCAACAGGGATTGGGCTACACCTTC
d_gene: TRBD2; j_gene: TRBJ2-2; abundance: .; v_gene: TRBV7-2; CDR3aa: CARSFAGGPNTGELFF; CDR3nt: TGTGCCCGCAGCTTTGCGGGGGGGCCGAACACCGGGGAGCTGTTTTTT
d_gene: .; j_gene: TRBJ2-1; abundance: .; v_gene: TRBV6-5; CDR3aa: CASSYSGGSGGNEQFF; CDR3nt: TGTGCCAGCAGTTACTCAGGAGGGTCCGGGGGCAATGAGCAGTTCTTC
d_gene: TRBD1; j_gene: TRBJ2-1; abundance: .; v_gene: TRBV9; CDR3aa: CASSVGTGGAYNEQFF; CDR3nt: TGTGCCAGCAGCGTCGGGACAGGGGGCGCCTACAATGAGCAGTTCTTC
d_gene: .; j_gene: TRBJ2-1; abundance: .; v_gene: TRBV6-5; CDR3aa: CASSTKLQGGNEQFF; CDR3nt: TGTGCCAGCAGCACCAAGCTCCAAGGGGGGAATGAGCAGTTCTTC
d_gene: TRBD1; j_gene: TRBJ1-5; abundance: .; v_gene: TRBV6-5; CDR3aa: CASSGGQLQPQHF; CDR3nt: TGTGCCAGCTCAGGGGGACAGCTTCAGCCCCAGCATTTT
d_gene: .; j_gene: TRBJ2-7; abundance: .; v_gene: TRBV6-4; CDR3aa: CASSDLTGSYEQYF; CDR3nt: TGTGCCAGCAGTGACTTGACAGGCTCCTACGAGCAGTACTTC
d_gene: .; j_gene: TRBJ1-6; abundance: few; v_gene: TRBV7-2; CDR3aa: CASSLGVLHSPLHF; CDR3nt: TGTGCCAGCAGCTTAGGGGTCCTCCATTCACCCCTCCACTTT
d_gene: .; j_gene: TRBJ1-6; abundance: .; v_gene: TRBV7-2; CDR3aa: CASGYPNSPLHF; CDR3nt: TGTGCCAGCGGTTACCCAAATTCACCCCTCCACTTT
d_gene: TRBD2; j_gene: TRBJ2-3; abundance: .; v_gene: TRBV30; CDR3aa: CAWSLGLAGGQNTQYF; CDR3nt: TGTGCCTGGAGCTTGGGACTAGCGGGGGGGCAAAATACGCAGTATTTT
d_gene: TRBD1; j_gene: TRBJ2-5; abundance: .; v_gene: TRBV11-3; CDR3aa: CASSLDGTAQETQYF; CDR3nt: TGTGCCAGCAGCTTAGATGGGACAGCCCAAGAGACCCAGTACTTC
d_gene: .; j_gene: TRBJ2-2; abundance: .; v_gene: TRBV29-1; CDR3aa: CSARDPKTGELFF; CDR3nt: TGCAGCGCCCGGGACCCCAAGACCGGGGAGCTGTTTTTT
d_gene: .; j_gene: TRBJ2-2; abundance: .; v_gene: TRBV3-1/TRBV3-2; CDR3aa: CASSRGGTSTGELFF; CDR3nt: TGTGCCAGCAGCAGGGGGGGAACGAGCACCGGGGAGCTGTTTTTT
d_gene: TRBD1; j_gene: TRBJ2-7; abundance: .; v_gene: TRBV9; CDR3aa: CASSKGQPTYEQYF; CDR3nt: TGTGCCAGCAGCAAGGGACAGCCGACCTACGAGCAGTACTTC
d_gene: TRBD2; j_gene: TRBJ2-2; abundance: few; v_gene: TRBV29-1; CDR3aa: CSAGTSGGFTGELFF; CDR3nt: TGCAGCGCCGGAACTAGCGGGGGGTTCACCGGGGAGCTGTTTTTT
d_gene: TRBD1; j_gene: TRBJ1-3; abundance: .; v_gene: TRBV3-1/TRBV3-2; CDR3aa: CASSPPGTGAGNTIYF; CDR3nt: TGTGCCAGCAGCCCCCCCGGGACAGGGGCTGGAAACACCATATATTTT
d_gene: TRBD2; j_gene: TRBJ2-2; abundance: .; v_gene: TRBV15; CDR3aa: CATSRESGGAGGELFF; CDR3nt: TGTGCCACCAGCAGAGAGAGCGGGGGGGCCGGCGGGGAGCTGTTTTTT
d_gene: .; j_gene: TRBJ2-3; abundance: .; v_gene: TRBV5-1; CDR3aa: CASSSGSGTDTQYF; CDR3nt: TGCGCCAGCAGCTCAGGAAGCGGTACGGATACGCAGTATTTT
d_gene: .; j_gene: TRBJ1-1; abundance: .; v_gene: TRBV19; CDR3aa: CASSTWTVDTEAFF; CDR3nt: TGTGCCAGTAGTACCTGGACGGTGGACACTGAAGCTTTCTTT
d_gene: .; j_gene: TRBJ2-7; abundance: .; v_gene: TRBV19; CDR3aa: CASSPDGVVSSYEQYF; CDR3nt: TGTGCCAGTAGTCCGGACGGAGTTGTAAGCTCCTACGAGCAGTACTTC
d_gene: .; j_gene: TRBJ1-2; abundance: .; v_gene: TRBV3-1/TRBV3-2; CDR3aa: CASSPRGDGYTF; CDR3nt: TGTGCCAGCAGCCCCAGGGGAGATGGCTACACCTTC
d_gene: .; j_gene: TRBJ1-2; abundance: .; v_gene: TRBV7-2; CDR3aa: CASSAHQKRGANYGYTF; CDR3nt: TGTGCCAGCAGCGCTCACCAGAAGCGGGGGGCAAACTATGGCTACACCTTC
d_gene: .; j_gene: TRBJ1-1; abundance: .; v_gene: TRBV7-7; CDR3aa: CASSATLNTEAFF; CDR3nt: TGTGCTAGCAGCGCGACACTGAACACTGAAGCTTTCTTT
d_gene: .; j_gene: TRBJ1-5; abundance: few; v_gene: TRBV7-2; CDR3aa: CASSSETGLSNQPQHF; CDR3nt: TGTGCCAGCAGCTCCGAAACAGGGTTAAGCAATCAGCCCCAGCATTTT
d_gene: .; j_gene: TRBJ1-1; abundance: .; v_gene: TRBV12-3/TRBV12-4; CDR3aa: CASRPTGNTEAFF; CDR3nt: TGTGCCAGCAGACCTACAGGGAACACTGAAGCTTTCTTT
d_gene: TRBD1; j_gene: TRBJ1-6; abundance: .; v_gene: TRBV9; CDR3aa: CASSEMDRGRSPLHF; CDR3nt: TGTGCCAGCAGCGAGATGGACAGGGGGCGATCACCCCTCCACTTT
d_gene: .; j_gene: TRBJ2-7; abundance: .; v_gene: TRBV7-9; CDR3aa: CASSLAAVSSYEQYF; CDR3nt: TGTGCCAGCAGCTTAGCGGCGGTTAGCTCCTACGAGCAGTACTTC
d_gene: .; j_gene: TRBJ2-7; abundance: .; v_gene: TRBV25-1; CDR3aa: CASSGLGMSSYEQYF; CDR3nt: TGTGCCAGCAGTGGTCTGGGGATGAGCTCCTACGAGCAGTACTTC
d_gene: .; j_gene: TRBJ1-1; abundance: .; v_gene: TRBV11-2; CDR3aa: CASSPQIMGATEAFF; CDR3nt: TGTGCCAGCAGCCCACAAATCATGGGGGCTACTGAAGCTTTCTTT
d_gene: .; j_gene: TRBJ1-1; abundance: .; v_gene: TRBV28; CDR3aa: CASSSPVRQRNTEAFF; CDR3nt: TGTGCCAGCAGCTCGCCCGTGCGACAGAGGAACACTGAAGCTTTCTTT
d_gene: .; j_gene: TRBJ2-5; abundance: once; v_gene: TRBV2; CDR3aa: CASSLSIVGVGETQYF; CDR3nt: TGTGCCAGCAGTCTATCAATTGTCGGGGTGGGTGAGACCCAGTACTTC
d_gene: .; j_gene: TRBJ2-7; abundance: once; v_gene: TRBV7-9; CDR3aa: CASSLVAHEQYF; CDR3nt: TGTGCCAGCAGCTTAGTCGCCCACGAGCAGTACTTC
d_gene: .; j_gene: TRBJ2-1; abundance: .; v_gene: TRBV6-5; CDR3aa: CASSSQRVLTDNEQFF; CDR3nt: TGTGCCAGCAGTTCCCAGCGGGTCCTTACAGACAATGAGCAGTTCTTC
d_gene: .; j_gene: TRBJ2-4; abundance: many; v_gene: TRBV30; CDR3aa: CAWKPGVAKNIQYF; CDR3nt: TGTGCCTGGAAGCCAGGGGTAGCCAAAAACATTCAGTACTTC
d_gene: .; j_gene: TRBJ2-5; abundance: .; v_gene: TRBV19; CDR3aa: CASSMVGANQETQYF; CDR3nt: TGTGCCAGTAGTATGGTGGGGGCCAACCAAGAGACCCAGTACTTC
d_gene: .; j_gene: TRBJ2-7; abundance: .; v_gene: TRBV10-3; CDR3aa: CAIKADIISYEQYF; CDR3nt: TGTGCCATCAAGGCGGACATTATCTCCTACGAGCAGTACTTC
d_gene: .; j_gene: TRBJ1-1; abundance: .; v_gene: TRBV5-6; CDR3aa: CASRGGRIIGEAFF; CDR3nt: TGTGCCAGCAGGGGAGGACGGATCATCGGTGAAGCTTTCTTT
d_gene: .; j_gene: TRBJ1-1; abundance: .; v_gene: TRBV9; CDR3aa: CATLPGPRKVDTEAFF; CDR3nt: TGTGCCACCCTCCCGGGACCCCGAAAGGTTGACACTGAAGCTTTCTTT
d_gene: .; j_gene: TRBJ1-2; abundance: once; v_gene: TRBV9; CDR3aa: CASSLRDRYTF; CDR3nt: TGTGCCAGCAGCCTCAGGGATCGCTACACCTTC
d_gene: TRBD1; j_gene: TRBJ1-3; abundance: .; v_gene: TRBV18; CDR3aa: CASSPAGQRTSGNTIYF; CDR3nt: TGTGCCAGCTCACCCGCGGGACAGAGAACCTCTGGAAACACCATATATTTT
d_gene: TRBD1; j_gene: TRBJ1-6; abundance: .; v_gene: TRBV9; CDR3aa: CASSARSGGQGRYNSPLHF; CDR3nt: TGTGCCAGCAGCGCTCGGTCGGGGGGACAGGGCCGCTATAATTCACCCCTCCACTTT
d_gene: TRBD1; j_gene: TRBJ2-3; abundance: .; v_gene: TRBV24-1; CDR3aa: CATSDPNYRGEVHF; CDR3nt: TGTGCCACCAGTGACCCCAACTACAGGGGAGAGGTACATTTT
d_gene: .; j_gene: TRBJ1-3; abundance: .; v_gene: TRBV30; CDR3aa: CAWSVQGRNTIYF; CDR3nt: TGTGCCTGGAGTGTACAGGGAAGAAACACCATATATTTT
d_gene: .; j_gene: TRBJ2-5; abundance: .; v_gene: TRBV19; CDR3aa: CASSIEGVAAQETQYF; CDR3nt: TGTGCCAGTAGTATAGAAGGAGTAGCGGCCCAAGAGACCCAGTACTTC
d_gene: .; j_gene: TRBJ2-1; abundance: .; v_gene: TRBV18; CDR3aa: CASSPQALDLSYNEQFF; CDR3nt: TGTGCCAGCTCACCACAAGCACTAGACTTGTCCTACAATGAGCAGTTCTTC
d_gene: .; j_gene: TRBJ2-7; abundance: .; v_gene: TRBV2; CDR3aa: CASSEARTMGEQYF; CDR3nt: TGTGCCAGCAGTGAAGCCAGGACCATGGGTGAGCAGTACTTC
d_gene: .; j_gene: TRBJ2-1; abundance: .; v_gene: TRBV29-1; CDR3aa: CSVRKTNPYNEQFF; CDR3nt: TGCAGCGTCCGAAAGACTAATCCTTACAATGAGCAGTTCTTC
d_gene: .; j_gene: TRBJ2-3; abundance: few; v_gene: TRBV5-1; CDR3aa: CASSLEGRLRADTQYF; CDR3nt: TGCGCCAGCAGCTTGGAGGGCAGGCTGAGGGCAGATACGCAGTATTTT
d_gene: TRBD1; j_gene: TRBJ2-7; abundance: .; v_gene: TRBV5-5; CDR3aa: CASRSTGGRTYEQYF; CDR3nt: TGTGCCAGCAGAAGCACAGGGGGCAGAACCTACGAGCAGTACTTC
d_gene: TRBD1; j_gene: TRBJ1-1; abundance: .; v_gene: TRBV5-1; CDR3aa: CASSPGTGGTEAFF; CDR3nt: TGCGCCAGCAGCCCCGGGACAGGGGGCACTGAAGCTTTCTTT